A selection of T cell receptor beta chains follows, all from one sample in a study of shared clonotypes between healthy human individuals. Produced via immunoSEQ multiplex PCR; TCRdb's table is partial and in-frame only. The sample lists 2 million or so clones; over 85% were seen once. The sample comprised naive CD8+ T cells sorted from blood. Receptors were obtained from a man aged 18 to 35 in good health. Each CDR3 is given with its conserved first and last residue. A D gene is named only where the DNA matches it firmly. Clone sizes are given selectively: once, few, many, or a class where the clone is expanded.

d_call	v_call	clone_size	j_call	cdr3_nt	cdr3_aa
NA	TRBV5-6	NA	TRBJ2-4	TGTGCCAGCAGCCGCCTGGGTCTTAGTCAGTACTTC	CASSRLGLSQYF
TRBD2	TRBV9	NA	TRBJ2-2	TGTGCCAGCAGCGTAGGCCCAGGAGCGGGATTACACACCGGGGAGCTGTTTTTT	CASSVGPGAGLHTGELFF
TRBD2	TRBV5-1	NA	TRBJ2-2	TGCGCCAGCAGCGGCAGACTAGCGGGAGTAAACACCGGGGAGCTGTTTTTT	CASSGRLAGVNTGELFF
NA	TRBV6-5	NA	TRBJ2-7	TGTGCCAGCACCAGAGGGGACGGATACGAGCAGTACTTC	CASTRGDGYEQYF
TRBD1	TRBV5-1	once	TRBJ1-1	TGCGCCAGCAGTTCCAGGACAGGGGGCAGTTCCGACACTGAAGCTTTCTTT	CASSSRTGGSSDTEAFF
NA	TRBV7-9	NA	TRBJ2-7	TGTGCCAGCAGCTTAGGGGGGTCCATCTACGAGCAGTACTTC	CASSLGGSIYEQYF
NA	TRBV5-1	NA	TRBJ2-2	TGCGCCAGCAGCTTGGCCATCGATATGGACTTTGGCACCGGGGAGCTGTTTTTT	CASSLAIDMDFGTGELFF
NA	TRBV28	NA	TRBJ1-3	TGTGCCAGCAGTCTTTATGCGAACTCTGGAAACACCATATATTTT	CASSLYANSGNTIYF
NA	TRBV25-1	NA	TRBJ2-1	TGTGCCAGCAGAACAGACTGGAATGAGCAGTTCTTC	CASRTDWNEQFF
TRBD1	TRBV7-9	once	TRBJ1-4	TGTGCCAGCAGCTCGGGACAGGGAACTAATGAAAAACTGTTTTTT	CASSSGQGTNEKLFF
TRBD1	TRBV27	NA	TRBJ1-4	TGTGCCAGCAGTCCCCGGACAGGGATTGACGAAAAACTGTTTTTT	CASSPRTGIDEKLFF
TRBD1	TRBV4-1	NA	TRBJ2-1	TGCGCCAGCAGGCATACAGGGGGCACTGAGCAGTTCTTC	CASRHTGGTEQFF
TRBD2	TRBV10-3	NA	TRBJ2-2	TGTGCCATCAGTCTACGGGGTCTAGCGGGGGACGGCACCGGGGAGCTGTTTTTT	CAISLRGLAGDGTGELFF
NA	TRBV27	NA	TRBJ2-2	TGTGCCAGCAGTTTATCTGGGGGCAACACCGGGGAGCTGTTTTTT	CASSLSGGNTGELFF
TRBD1	TRBV5-1	NA	TRBJ1-5	TGCGCCAGCCATGGTCGGGACAGGGATAGCAATCAGCCCCAGCATTTT	CASHGRDRDSNQPQHF
NA	TRBV19	once	TRBJ2-7	TGTGCCAGTAGTAGCCTGACAGGATACGAGCAGTACTTC	CASSSLTGYEQYF
TRBD1	TRBV10-1	NA	TRBJ2-7	TGCAACCGGGACAGGGGACCCTACGAGCAGTACTTC	CNRDRGPYEQYF
NA	TRBV6-5	once	TRBJ1-2	TGTGCCAGCAGTTATGGAGGGGTTGGTGGCTACACCTTC	CASSYGGVGGYTF
NA	TRBV7-2	NA	TRBJ1-1	TGTGCCAGCAGCGTCGTGAGGACTGAAGCTTTCTTT	CASSVVRTEAFF
NA	TRBV9	NA	TRBJ2-1	TGTGCCAGCAGCGTAGCTGGGACTCATAATGAGCAGTTCTTC	CASSVAGTHNEQFF
TRBD1	TRBV27	NA	TRBJ2-3	TGTGCCAGCAGTGGACAGGGCGGCACAGATACGCAGTATTTT	CASSGQGGTDTQYF
NA	TRBV9	NA	TRBJ2-1	TGTGCCAGCAGCGTAGTTGAGAACATCAATGAGCAGTTCTTC	CASSVVENINEQFF
NA	TRBV7-2	NA	TRBJ2-2	TGTGCCAGCAGTTCAGGGGCGGGAGTATCGGCCGGGGAGCTGTTTTTT	CASSSGAGVSAGELFF
NA	TRBV11-2	NA	TRBJ2-7	TGTGCCAGCAGCTTTGGCGGGTACGAGCAGTACTTC	CASSFGGYEQYF
TRBD1	TRBV7-2	once	TRBJ2-3	TGTGCCAGCAGCTTAGACAGGGGGGCGCGGGGCACAGATACGCAGTATTTT	CASSLDRGARGTDTQYF
NA	TRBV27	NA	TRBJ2-1	TGTGCCAGCAGTTTGACGGCAGGGTGGGGGAATGAGCAGTTCTTC	CASSLTAGWGNEQFF
NA	TRBV6-6	NA	TRBJ1-4	TGTGCCAGCAGTTATGCCCCACAGGCAACTAATGAAAAACTGTTTTTT	CASSYAPQATNEKLFF
TRBD2	TRBV7-8	NA	TRBJ2-2	TGTGCCAGCAGCTTAGCTCCGGGACTAGGATCCGGGGAGCTGTTTTTT	CASSLAPGLGSGELFF
TRBD2	TRBV18	NA	TRBJ2-3	TGTGCCAGCTCAGCCGCTAGCGGGATCGCAGATACGCAGTATTTT	CASSAASGIADTQYF
NA	TRBV18	NA	TRBJ2-7	TGTGCCAGCTCACCATCAGACCCCTCCTACGAGCAGTACTTC	CASSPSDPSYEQYF
TRBD1	TRBV4-3	NA	TRBJ1-1	TGCGCCAGCAGCCAAGAGTTACAGGGGGCGAACACTGAAGCTTTCTTT	CASSQELQGANTEAFF
NA	TRBV2	NA	TRBJ1-5	TGTGCCAGCAGTGAAGCTGGGTGGCAGCCCCAGCATTTT	CASSEAGWQPQHF
NA	TRBV2	NA	TRBJ1-2	TGTGCCAGCCAACCGACAGAGCCCTATGGCTACACCTTC	CASQPTEPYGYTF
TRBD1	TRBV7-3	NA	TRBJ2-1	TGTGCCAGCAGCCTCCAGACAGGGTACTACAATGAGCAGTTCTTC	CASSLQTGYYNEQFF
NA	TRBV11-2	NA	TRBJ1-1	TGTGCCAGCAGTGACACACCCCGGGGACAAGCTTTCTTT	CASSDTPRGQAFF
NA	TRBV30	NA	TRBJ1-2	TGTGCCTGGAGTGTATCATCTAACTATGGCTGCACCTTC	CAWSVSSNYGCTF
NA	TRBV28	NA	TRBJ1-1	TGTGCCAGCAGCCCGAGAAGCATTGAAGCTTTCTTT	CASSPRSIEAFF
NA	TRBV27	NA	TRBJ2-5	TGTGCCAGCAGTCACTTTGGGGTGGAGACCCAGTACTTC	CASSHFGVETQYF
TRBD2	TRBV15	NA	TRBJ2-2	TGTGCCACCAGCAGGGGACTAGCCGCCGGGGAGCTGTTTTTT	CATSRGLAAGELFF
NA	TRBV11-2	NA	TRBJ2-3	TGTGCCAGCAGTTTAGTCTCGGCGAGCACAGATACGCAGTATTTT	CASSLVSASTDTQYF
NA	TRBV5-1	NA	TRBJ2-7	TGCGCCAGCAGCGAAGGGGGGGCCTACGAGCAGTACTTC	CASSEGGAYEQYF
TRBD1	TRBV7-9	NA	TRBJ1-2	TGTGCCAGCAGTTTCGGGACAGGGCTGGGGTTTTATGGCTACACCTTC	CASSFGTGLGFYGYTF
NA	TRBV29-1	NA	TRBJ2-7	TGCAGCGTTGAAGATCCGCGCCAGGGCTACGAGCAGTACTTC	CSVEDPRQGYEQYF
NA	TRBV5-6	NA	TRBJ2-7	TGTGCCAGCAGCTGGACAACATACGAGCAGTACTTC	CASSWTTYEQYF
TRBD1	TRBV7-8	NA	TRBJ2-1	TGTGCCAGCAGCCCCCGGTGGGCGCGACAGGGGTCCTACAATGAGCAGTTCTTC	CASSPRWARQGSYNEQFF